This TCR beta chain was captured in a study of cytomegalovirus exposure and HLA in healthy donors. There are a few counts of this clone. What it binds is unknown. Findings and caveats of the study: Per a later analysis, 15,000 to 20,000 TCR beta sequences showed association with HLA alleles at 0.05 false discovery rate.

Use of 60 Vbeta and 13 Jbeta primers characterized the PCR. Profiling relied on immunoSEQ multiplex PCR, and the TCRdb table lists in-frame clones only, not all of them. The table has around 160,000 clones, about 72% seen once. Sequenced material: PBMCs. The source is a man in his forties or fifties in good health and CMV-seropositive.

CDR3 bases: TGCGCCAGCTCTAATGAAGGGAGAGCCGGGGAGCTGTTTTTT. It specifies CASSNEGRAGELFF. This sequence joins TRBV5-1 and TRBJ2-2; D perhaps matches TRBD2 (5 bases). CDR3 length: 14 amino acids. Germline CDR1 is SGHRS and CDR2 is YFSETQ. Trimming removed 7 bases at V and 6 bases at J, with 16 bases between.